One and the same sample provided the 11 T cell receptor beta chains below, sequenced in a study of shared clonotypes between healthy human individuals. The repertoire was sequenced with immunoSEQ multiplex PCR; TCRdb's copy has only in-frame clones and lacks some. The sample contains approximately 2.5 million clones, roughly 92% of which appear only once. Material for sequencing was naive CD4+ T cells sorted from blood. Subset described: CD45RA+ positively selected. These receptors were collected from a man between 18 and 29 years old in good health.

Details on this clone: Other DNA variants within this sample encode the same CDR3. V usage is TRBV18 and J usage is TRBJ2-7; 10 bases line up with TRBD2. V trimming: 3 bases; J trimming: 2 bases; junction bases outside the gene matches: 1. Germline loops: CDR1 KGHSH, CDR2 LQKENI. The CDR3 spans 14 residues. The CDR3 loop is CASSPSGGAYEQYF. In DNA form, the CDR3 reads TGTGCCAGCTCACCGAGCGGGGGGGCCTACGAGCAGTACTTC.

The rearrangement uses TRBV11-2 and TRBJ1-3, with D unclear. This CDR3 spans 14 amino acids. V was shortened by 6 bases and J by 2 bases, with 11 bases between the two germline ends. Germline values: CDR1 SGHAT, CDR2 FQNNGV. This CDR3 reads CASRPIKTGNTIYF. In DNA, the CDR3 is TGTGCCAGCAGACCCATAAAGACTGGAAACACCATATATTTT.

This clone has just a few counts. The sample carries other DNA sequences with the same CDR3. The chain joins TRBV7-2 to TRBJ1-5; D not resolved. This CDR3 comprises 13 residues. Germline assignment: CDR1 SGHTA and CDR2 FQGNSA. Deletions cut 1 base from V and 1 base from J, with 2 bases between. CDR3 region: CASSLDSNQPQHF. The CDR3 bases are TGTGCCAGCAGCTTAGACAGCAATCAGCCCCAGCATTTT.

V is TRBV14 and J is TRBJ2-2; a weak D match, TRBD2 (6 bases). The CDR3 runs to 16 residues. The germline CDR1 and CDR2 sequences are SGHDN and FVKESK. With 4 bases removed from V and 0 bases from J, the gap between germline ends came to 12 bases. The CDR3 DNA reads as TGTGCCAGCAGCCTACTTGGGACTGCGAACACCGGGGAGCTGTTTTTT. Protein: CASSLLGTANTGELFF.

Turning to this clone: This same CDR3 is encoded by further DNA sequences in the sample. In nucleotides, the CDR3 is TGCGCCAGCAGCTTGGATCAATACGAGCAGTACTTC. Residues: CASSLDQYEQYF. This chain joins TRBV5-1 and TRBJ2-7, with no clear D. V gave up 0 bases and J gave up 4 bases, with 5 bases separating them. This CDR3 has 12 residues. In germline, CDR1 is SGHRS, CDR2 YFSETQ.

A note on this clone: This sample includes further DNA sequences coding for the same CDR3. The chain is built from TRBV30 and TRBJ1-2; a weak D match, TRBD1 (6 bases). Trimming removed 1 base from V and 2 bases from J, with 8 bases in between. Per germline, CDR1 GTSNPN and CDR2 SVGIG (reference sequence). The CDR3 covers 13 residues. The CDR3: CAWSGQGNYGYTF. CDR3 DNA: TGTGCCTGGAGTGGCCAGGGGAACTATGGCTACACCTTC.

This sequence joins TRBV7-9 and TRBJ2-5, with 10 bases fitting TRBD1. The CDR3 sequence is 16 residues long. CDR1 SEHNR and CDR2 FQNEAQ come from the germline V gene (reference sequence). V lost 5 bases to trimming and J lost 0 bases; unmatched junction nucleotides: 6. CDR3 protein: CASSLGQGIDQETQYF. In DNA, the CDR3 is TGTGCCAGCAGCCTGGGACAGGGGATAGACCAAGAGACCCAGTACTTC.

This clone has only one observation. The chain recombines TRBV11-2 with TRBJ1-1; no clear D gene. Germline CDR1 SGHAT, CDR2 FQNNGV. This CDR3 is 13 amino acids long. V gave up 0 bases and J gave up 3 bases, with 5 bases separating them. The CDR3 DNA reads TGTGCCAGCAGCTTAGAAGAATACACTGAAGCTTTCTTT. Protein sequence: CASSLEEYTEAFF.

This chain uses TRBV5-1 with TRBJ2-7; 11 bases align to TRBD1. Germline V gene lookup returns CDR1 SGHRS and CDR2 YFSETQ. The J segment lost 6 bases and the V segment lost 1 base, leaving 9 bases of the junction unmatched. The length of the CDR3 is 16 residues. The CDR3 sequence: CASSLFWGQGDGEQYF. CDR3 coding DNA: TGCGCCAGCAGCTTGTTTTGGGGACAGGGGGACGGCGAGCAGTACTTC.

The chain uses TRBV7-9 and TRBJ1-6; 8 nucleotides line up with TRBD1. Looked up from germline, CDR1 is SEHNR and CDR2 is FQNEAQ (reference sequence). The CDR3 sequence is 14 residues long. Losses at the gene ends were 0 bases for V and 11 bases for J; bases not matched to a gene: 3. The CDR3 protein is CASSLAGQGPPLHF. The CDR3 nucleotides read TGTGCCAGCAGCTTAGCCGGACAGGGACCACCCCTCCACTTT.

This clone was seen just once. V usage is TRBV6-6 and J usage is TRBJ2-3; TRBD2 agrees at 8 bases. Germline loops: CDR1 MNHNY, CDR2 SVGAGI (reference sequence). The CDR3 contains 15 residues. The junction had 3 bases not matched to a gene; V was cut back by 0 bases and J by 4 bases. CDR3 coding DNA: TGTGCCAGCAGTTACTCAAGTAGCGGGGCAGATACGCAGTATTTT. Its translation is CASSYSSSGADTQYF.